This TCR beta chain was recorded in a study of blood T cells in healthy people across ages. Study-level findings and limits: Estimates of total diversity, which came from one million sequenced T cells, were considered to be underestimates.

Details on this clonotype: Its antigen is still unknown.

Primers used in a second PCR of roughly 6 to 11 cycles were a sample-barcoded 5' primer and a J-beta primer mix. TCRdb reprocessed the 5' RACE reads via MiXCR and lists one record per CDR3 protein. The table has roughly 2 million distinct CDR3 sequences, roughly 52% seen once. Germline lookup yields CDR1 SEHNR and CDR2 FQNEAQ (reference sequence). J lost 7 bases, V lost 2 bases, and 11 bases had no gene match. The CDR3 loop spans 18 amino acids. Specimen: blood. This chain connects TRBV7-9 to TRBJ2-4, with 13 positions matching TRBD2. The source is a woman aged 40-49 years in good health. The CDR3 spells CASSLPTSGGADGNIQYF. For the CDR3, the DNA is TGTGCCAGCAGCTTACCTACTAGCGGGGGGGCCGATGGGAACATTCAGTACTTC.